The subject of this entry is one T cell receptor (beta chain). Its antigen is unidentified. Data came from immunoSEQ multiplex PCR; TCRdb stores just in-frame clones and leaves some out. Of about 120,000 clones detected, approximately 85% appear once; the ten largest clones hold 3% to 4.5%. The data derive from a study of T cell responses to AZD1222 COVID-19 vaccine. CDR3 length: 12 residues. V lost 7 bases to trimming and J lost 3 bases, with 7 bases between them. From germline, CDR1 is MDHEN and CDR2 SYDVKM. Study-wide results and caveats: Spike as a whole was targeted by vaccine-associated CD4 TCRs, dominant at 160-218 and 743-854.

This receptor was obtained from an adult in good health. The genes are TRBV28 and TRBJ1-5; the D is unclear. The specimen comprised peripheral blood, sampled on day 0 of MenACWY control vaccination. CDR3 nucleotide sequence: TGTGCCAGCAAACAACTCAATCAGCCCCAGCATTTT. Amino acids: CASKQLNQPQHF.